This T cell receptor (beta chain) comes out of a study of shared clonotypes between healthy human individuals. The study's findings and limits: Richness estimates generally favored naive over memory subsets.

This CDR3 spans 17 amino acids. Replicate PCRs from sorted subsets contained roughly 190 ng DNA, which is 29,000 or so T cell genomes. Sequencing used immunoSEQ multiplex PCR; TCRdb keeps in-frame clones, though not all of them. Among about 1 million clones, roughly 70% were seen once, and the ten largest hold roughly 1.5%. Note on this clone: Its target is unknown.

HIV-negative, healthy adults without recent acute infections or vaccinations were the donors. Sequencing was performed on memory CD4+ T cells sorted from blood. The sample's subset: CD45RA-negative fraction. V is TRBV21-1 and J is TRBJ1-5; the table's D call, TRBD1, has no DNA check behind it. TRBV21-1 is a listed pseudogene. This receptor was obtained from a man aged 18 to 35 in good health. CDR3 sequence reads: CASSLGQGIAGNQPQHF. Written as DNA, the CDR3 is TGTGCCAGCAGCTTAGGGCAGGGAATAGCAGGGAATCAGCCCCAGCATTTT.